This T cell receptor (beta chain) was sequenced during a study of blood T cell repertoires in COVID-19. Sequenced by immunoSEQ multiplex PCR; TCRdb stores in-frame clones only, minus some. The data hold 150,000 to 200,000 clones, with more than 75% observed a single time. Germline CDR1 is MNHEY and CDR2 is SVGEGT. The V and J ends lost 6 bases and 10 bases, in that order; junction bases with no gene match: 9. This CDR3 spans 15 amino acids. Either two negative PCRs, clearance, or symptom resolution qualified Cohort 3 donors as recovered. The receptor's source is a woman aged 45-65 years who had recovered from COVID-19. The chain employs TRBV6-2 or TRBV6-3 and TRBJ2-1; TRBD2 matches at 13 bases. Sequencing input: PBMCs or T cells enriched from blood (not recorded which). This chain's CDR3 is CASSPGLAGLEEQFF. The DNA of the CDR3 is TGTGCCAGCAGCCCGGGACTAGCGGGACTAGAGGAGCAGTTCTTC.